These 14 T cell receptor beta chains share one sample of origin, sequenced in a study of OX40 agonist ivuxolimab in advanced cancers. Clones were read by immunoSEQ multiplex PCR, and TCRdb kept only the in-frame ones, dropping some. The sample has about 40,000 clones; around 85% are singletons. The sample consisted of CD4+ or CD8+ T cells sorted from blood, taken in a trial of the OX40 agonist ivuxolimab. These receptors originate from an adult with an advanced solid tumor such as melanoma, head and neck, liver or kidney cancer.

The CDR3 DNA reads as TGCGCCAGCAGCCAAGTAGTAGAGCCGGGGACCGGGGAGCTGTTTTTT. Amino acid sequence: CASSQVVEPGTGELFF. The gene calls are TRBV4-1 and TRBJ2-2; the D gene is possibly TRBD2 (5 bases). Trimming shortened V by 1 base and J by 5 bases, and 14 bases separated the two germline ends. Germline-derived CDR1 and CDR2 are MGHRA and YSYEKL. This CDR3 has 16 amino acids.

The CDR3 DNA reads as TGTGCCACCAGCAGAGAGGGCCTCGGGGAGCTGTTTTTT. Translated: CATSREGLGELFF. The V call is TRBV15, the J call TRBJ2-2; D is unclear. From germline, CDR1 is LNHNV and CDR2 YYDKDF (reference sequence). The CDR3 sequence is 13 residues long. The V gene lost 0 bases and the J gene lost 7 bases, with 6 bases spanning the gap. Supplemented by reference TRBV15 and TRBJ2-2, the full variable domain reads DAMVIQNPRYQVTQFGKPVTLSCSQTLNHNVMYWYQQKSSQAPKLLFHYYDKDFNNEADTPDNFQSRRPNTSFCFLDIRSPGLGDTAMYLCATSREGLGELFFGEGSRLTVL.

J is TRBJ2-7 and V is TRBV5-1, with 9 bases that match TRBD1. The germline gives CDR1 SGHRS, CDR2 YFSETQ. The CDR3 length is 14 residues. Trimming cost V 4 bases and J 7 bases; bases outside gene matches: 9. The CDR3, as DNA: TGCGCCAGCAGCCTCTGGACAGGGGTAGGGGAGCAGTACGTC. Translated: CASSLWTGVGEQYV.

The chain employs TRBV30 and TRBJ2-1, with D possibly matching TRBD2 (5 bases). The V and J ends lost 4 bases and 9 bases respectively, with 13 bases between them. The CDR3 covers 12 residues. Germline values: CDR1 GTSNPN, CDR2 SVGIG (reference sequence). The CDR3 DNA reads TGTGCCTGGATTACTAGTTCGGGTGAGCAGTTCTTC. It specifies CAWITSSGEQFF. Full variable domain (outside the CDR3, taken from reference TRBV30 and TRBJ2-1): SQTIHQWPATLVQPVGSPLSLECTVEGTSNPNLYWYRQAAGRGLQLLFYSVGIGQISSEVPQNLSASRPQDRQFILSSKKLLLSDSGFYLCAWITSSGEQFFGPGTRLTVL.

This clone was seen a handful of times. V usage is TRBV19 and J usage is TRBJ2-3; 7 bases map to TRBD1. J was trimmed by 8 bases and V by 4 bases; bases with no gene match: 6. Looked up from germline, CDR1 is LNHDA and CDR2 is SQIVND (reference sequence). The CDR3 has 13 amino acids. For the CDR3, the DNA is TGTGCCAGTAGTACCCGATCAGGGGGTACGCAGTATTTT. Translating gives CASSTRSGGTQYF.

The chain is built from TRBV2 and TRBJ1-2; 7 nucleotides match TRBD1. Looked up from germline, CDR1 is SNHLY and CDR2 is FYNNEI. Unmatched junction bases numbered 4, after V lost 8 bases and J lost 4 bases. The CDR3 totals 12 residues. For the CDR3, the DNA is TGTGCCAGCCAAACAGGGGCCTATGGCTACACCTTC. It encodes CASQTGAYGYTF.

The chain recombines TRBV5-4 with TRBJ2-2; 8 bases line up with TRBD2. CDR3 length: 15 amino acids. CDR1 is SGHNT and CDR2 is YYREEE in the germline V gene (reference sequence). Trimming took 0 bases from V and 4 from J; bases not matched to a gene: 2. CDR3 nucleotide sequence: TGTGCCAGCAGCTTGGTGGGGACTAGCACCGGGGAGCTGTTTTTT. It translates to CASSLVGTSTGELFF.

The CDR3 spells CASSLNTGGEQYF. In nucleotides, the CDR3 is TGTGCCAGTTCCCTGAATACAGGGGGCGAGCAGTACTTC. The chain uses TRBV19 and TRBJ2-7; TRBD1 matches at 8 bases. V gave up 8 bases and J gave up 6 bases; unmatched junction bases: 9. The germline V gene has CDR1 LNHDA and CDR2 SQIVND (reference sequence). This CDR3 is 13 amino acids long.

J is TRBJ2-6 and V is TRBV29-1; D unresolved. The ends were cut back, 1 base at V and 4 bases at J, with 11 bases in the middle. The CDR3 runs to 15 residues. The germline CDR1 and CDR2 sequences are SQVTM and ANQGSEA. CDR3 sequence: CSVEVIGYGANVLTF. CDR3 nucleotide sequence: TGCAGCGTTGAAGTTATTGGGTACGGGGCCAACGTCCTGACTTTC.

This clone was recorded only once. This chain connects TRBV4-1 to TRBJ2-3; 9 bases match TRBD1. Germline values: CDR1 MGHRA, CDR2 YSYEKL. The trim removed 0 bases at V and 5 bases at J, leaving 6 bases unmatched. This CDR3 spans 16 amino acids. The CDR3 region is CASSQELGDRVDTQYF. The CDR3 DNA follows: TGCGCCAGCAGCCAAGAACTTGGGGACAGGGTAGATACGCAGTATTTT.

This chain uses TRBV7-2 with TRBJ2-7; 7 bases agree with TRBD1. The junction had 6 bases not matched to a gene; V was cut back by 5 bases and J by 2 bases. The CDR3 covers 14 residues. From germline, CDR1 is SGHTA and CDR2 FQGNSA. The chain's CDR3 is CASSPTGEPYEQYF. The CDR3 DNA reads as TGTGCCAGCAGCCCTACAGGGGAGCCCTACGAGCAGTACTTC.

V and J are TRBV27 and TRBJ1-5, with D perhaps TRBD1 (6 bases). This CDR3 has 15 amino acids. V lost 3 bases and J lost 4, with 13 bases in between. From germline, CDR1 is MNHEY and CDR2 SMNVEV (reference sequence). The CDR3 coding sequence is TGTGCCAGCAGTTTGTTAGGGGGAAAGAATCAGCCCCAGCATTTT. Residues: CASSLLGGKNQPQHF.

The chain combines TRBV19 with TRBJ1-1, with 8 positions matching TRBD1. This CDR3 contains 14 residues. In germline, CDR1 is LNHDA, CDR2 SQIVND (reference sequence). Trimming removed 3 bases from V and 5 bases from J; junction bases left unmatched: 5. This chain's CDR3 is CASSMTGVATEAFF. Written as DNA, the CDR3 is TGTGCCAGTAGTATGACAGGGGTCGCGACTGAAGCTTTCTTT. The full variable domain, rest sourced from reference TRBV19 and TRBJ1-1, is DGGITQSPKYLFRKEGQNVTLSCEQNLNHDAMYWYRQDPGQGLRLIYYSQIVNDFQKGDIAEGYSVSREKKESFPLTVTSAQKNPTAFYLCASSMTGVATEAFFGQGTRLTVV.

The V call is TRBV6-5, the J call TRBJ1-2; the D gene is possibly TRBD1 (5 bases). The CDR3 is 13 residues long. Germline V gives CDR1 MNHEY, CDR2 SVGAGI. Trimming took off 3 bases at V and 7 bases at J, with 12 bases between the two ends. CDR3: CASSYLQGSGYTF. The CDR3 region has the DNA TGTGCCAGCAGTTATCTGCAGGGTAGTGGCTACACCTTC.